The 29 T cell receptor beta chains given below trace back to one sample, sequenced in a study of T cells in Graves' hyperthyroidism and ophthalmopathy. From RNA transcripts, TCR beta CDR3 regions were amplified. First-round RT-PCR of the TCR CDR3 relied on the HTBI primer set. MiXCR was run by TCRdb on the multiplex PCR reads, yielding one entry per CDR3 protein. The sample lists 300,000 to 450,000 distinct CDR3 sequences, 20% to 25% occurring once. The sample taken for sequencing was blood. The receptors here all came from a man aged 45-65 years with Graves' hyperthyroidism.

The table lists this clonotype with a few counts. This sequence joins TRBV29-1 and TRBJ2-7; perhaps TRBD2 as D (5 bases). The V gene lost 6 bases and the J gene lost 4 bases, with 10 bases spanning the gap. Germline-derived CDR1 and CDR2 are SQVTM and ANQGSEA. The CDR3 has 11 amino acids. In DNA, the CDR3 is TGCAGCGTCCGGACGGGATACGAGCAGTACTTC. It encodes CSVRTGYEQYF.

The chain couples TRBV3-1 to TRBJ2-7; D is undetermined. CDR1 and CDR2 (germline): LGHDT, YNNKEL (reference sequence). V was trimmed by 0 bases and J by 3 bases, leaving 9 bases between them. The CDR3 is 14 amino acids. The CDR3 DNA sequence: TGTGCCAGCAGCCAAGATTCCAGGATCTACGAGCAGTACTTC. This gives the protein CASSQDSRIYEQYF.

A remark on this clonotype: The junction shows a germline mismatch at one end, possibly a read error. V and J are TRBV5-1 and TRBJ1-1; weak D call: TRBD1 (5 bases). The CDR3 loop spans 13 amino acids. In germline, CDR1 is SGHRS, CDR2 YFSETQ. CDR3 protein: CVSKVGVSTEAFF. The CDR3 DNA follows: TGCGTCAGCAAAGTGGGGGTGTCCACTGAAGCTTTCTTT. Variable domain in full (rest from reference TRBV5-1 and TRBJ1-1): KAGVTQTPRYLIKTRGQQVTLSCSPISGHRSVSWYQQTPGQGLQFLFEYFSETQRNKGNFPGRFSGRQFSNSRSEMNVSTLELGDSALYLCVSKVGVSTEAFFGQGTRLTVV.

The V gene is TRBV27, the J gene TRBJ1-5; D is uncertain. CDR1 is MNHEY, CDR2 SMNVEV, per germline (reference sequence). Trimming shortened V by 4 bases and J by 5 bases, and 15 bases separated the two germline ends. The CDR3 runs 15 residues. DNA of the CDR3: TGTGCCAGCAGTTCGGACTACAGTACCGATCAGCCCCAGCATTTT. Amino acid sequence: CASSSDYSTDQPQHF.

This clonotype was counted ten times or more. V is TRBV3-1 and J is TRBJ2-1; 13 bases match TRBD2. Per germline, CDR1 LGHDT and CDR2 YNNKEL (reference sequence). CDR3 size: 15 residues. Germline trimming cut 4 bases from V and 9 bases from J; bases unmatched to any gene: 6. The CDR3 loop reads CASSRTSGRGVEQFF. CDR3 nucleotide sequence: TGTGCCAGCAGCCGCACTAGCGGGAGGGGGGTTGAGCAGTTCTTC.

This clonotype was found many times. The gene calls are TRBV11-2 and TRBJ2-1; TRBD1 matches 9 bases. Germline CDR1 is SGHAT and CDR2 is FQNNGV. The trim removed 5 bases at V and 4 bases at J, leaving 6 bases unmatched. This CDR3 contains 15 residues. Here the CDR3 reads CASSGRQGGYNEQFF. The CDR3, as DNA: TGTGCCAGCAGCGGAAGACAGGGGGGTTACAATGAGCAGTTCTTC.

This sequence joins TRBV12-3 or TRBV12-4 and TRBJ2-1; no clear D. With 5 bases removed from V and 6 bases from J, the gap between germline ends came to 11 bases. The CDR3 loop spans 13 amino acids. The CDR3 sequence is CASSSSLVNEQFF. The CDR3 region has the DNA TGTGCCAGCAGTAGTTCGCTGGTCAATGAGCAGTTCTTC.

The chain has TRBV7-2 and TRBJ2-2; 7 positions match TRBD1. Per germline, CDR1 SGHTA and CDR2 FQGNSA. The J segment lost 1 base and the V segment lost 5 bases, leaving 4 bases of the junction unmatched. The CDR3 loop spans 15 amino acids. The CDR3 loop is CASSVDRRNTGELFF. The DNA for the CDR3 is TGTGCCAGCAGCGTGGACAGGAGGAACACCGGGGAGCTGTTTTTT. Based on the CDR3 plus reference TRBV7-2 and TRBJ2-2, the full variable domain is GAGVSQSPSNKVTEKGKDVELRCDPISGHTALYWYRQSLGQGLEFLIYFQGNSAPDKSGLPSDRFSAERTGGSVSTLTIQRTQQEDSAVYLCASSVDRRNTGELFFGEGSRLTVL.

This clonotype was seen repeatedly, ten times or more. The V and J genes are TRBV12-3 or TRBV12-4 and TRBJ1-1; no firm D call. This CDR3 is built from 13 residues. The V end was cut by 1 base, the J end by 6 bases, with 9 bases between. The CDR3 DNA reads as TGTGCCAGCAGTTTAGGGGCAGCATCTGAAGCTTTCTTT. It translates to CASSLGAASEAFF.

There are a few counts of this clonotype. The V gene is TRBV5-1, the J gene TRBJ2-2, with D uncertain. V lost 4 bases to trimming and J lost 3 bases, with 13 bases between them. The length of the CDR3 is 15 residues. CDR1 SGHRS and CDR2 YFSETQ come from the germline V gene. CDR3 DNA: TGCGCCAGCAGCGTTGTGGAAGTTGACACCGGGGAGCTGTTTTTT. It yields the protein CASSVVEVDTGELFF.

This clonotype showed up many times. The chain links TRBV7-6 to TRBJ2-1, with TRBD2 matching over 8 bases. The CDR3 extends over 16 amino acids. Germline V CDR1 and CDR2: SGHVS, FNYEAQ. Trimming cost V 5 bases and J 0 bases; bases outside gene matches: 6. The CDR3 loop is CASSHRSGSSYNEQFF. Written as DNA, the CDR3 is TGTGCCAGCAGCCACAGGAGCGGGAGCTCCTACAATGAGCAGTTCTTC.

Concerning this clonotype itself: The junction differs from germline at one of its ends, possibly a read error. The rearrangement uses TRBV14 and TRBJ2-5; D assignment may be TRBD1 or TRBD2 (5 bases each). The CDR3 totals 13 residues. Germline assignment: CDR1 SGHDN and CDR2 FVKESK. The CDR3: CASSLQSPGRSHF. In DNA form, the CDR3 reads TGTGCCAGCAGCCTACAATCTCCGGGACGGTCTCACTTC.

This clonotype was seen at least ten times. The chain uses TRBV7-2 and TRBJ2-3, with 10 nucleotides matching TRBD2. V shed 5 bases and J 3 bases; nucleotides not matched to a gene: 8. This CDR3 comprises 16 residues. Germline V gene data show CDR1 as SGHTA and CDR2 as FQGNSA. CDR3 amino acids: CASSRIAGGGTDTQYF. The CDR3 DNA reads TGTGCCAGCAGCCGTATAGCGGGAGGAGGGACAGATACGCAGTATTTT.

This clonotype occurred once. The chain is built from TRBV2 and TRBJ1-1, with D maybe TRBD1 (6 bases). The length of the CDR3 is 13 residues. Between the trimmed V and J ends, which lost 5 bases and 8 bases, there was a span of 15 bases. Per the germline V gene, CDR1 is SNHLY and CDR2 is FYNNEI. The CDR3 region is CASSRTGIEEAFF. In DNA form, the CDR3 reads TGTGCCAGCAGTCGTACAGGGATCGAAGAAGCTTTCTTT.

This clonotype was seen repeatedly, ten times or more. The V and J genes are TRBV20-1 and TRBJ1-1; D is unclear. This CDR3 comprises 10 residues. Germline CDR1 is DFQATT and CDR2 is SNEGSKA (reference sequence). The CDR3 DNA sequence: TGCAGCCCGATGAACACTGAAGCTTTCTTT. It yields the protein CSPMNTEAFF.

Only a few counts were recorded for this clonotype. The chain recombines TRBV12-3 or TRBV12-4 with TRBJ2-5; D not resolved. V was trimmed by 6 bases and J by 5 bases, leaving 19 bases between them. This CDR3 is built from 15 residues. This CDR3 reads CASSPPGPLRETQYF. The CDR3, as DNA: TGTGCCAGCAGCCCTCCGGGCCCCTTGCGGGAGACCCAGTACTTC.

This chain joins TRBV9 and TRBJ2-2, with D perhaps TRBD1 (6 bases). Germline lookup yields CDR1 SGDLS and CDR2 YYNGEE. The CDR3 runs 15 residues. Trimming removed 4 bases at V and 4 bases at J, with 14 bases between. CDR3 coding DNA: TGTGCCAGCAGCACCCGACAGGCCCGCACCGGGGAGCTGTTTTTT. Amino acids: CASSTRQARTGELFF.

This clonotype has a count of ten or more. The V gene is TRBV29-1, the J gene TRBJ2-3; 13 bases are shared with TRBD2. The CDR3 loop spans 15 amino acids. CDR1 SQVTM and CDR2 ANQGSEA come from the germline V gene. The ends lost 7 bases at V and 7 bases at J; junction bases unmatched: 11. In DNA form, the CDR3 reads TGCAGCGCCCTGGGACTAGCGGGACTCGGGAATACGCAGTATTTT. Residues: CSALGLAGLGNTQYF.

V gene TRBV5-6 combines with J gene TRBJ1-5; maybe TRBD1 (6 bases). CDR3 size: 15 residues. Deletions cut 0 bases from V and 5 bases from J, with 12 bases between. Germline V gene sequence: CDR1 SGHDT, CDR2 YYEEEE. In nucleotides, the CDR3 is TGTGCCAGCAGCTTGGAGGGGGACATATATCAGCCCCAGCATTTT. This codes for CASSLEGDIYQPQHF.

The table lists this clonotype with a few counts. The chain has TRBV20-1 and TRBJ2-5; TRBD1 matches 9 bases. The junction had 7 bases not matched to a gene; V was cut back by 6 bases and J by 5 bases. Germline V CDR1 and CDR2: DFQATT, SNEGSKA (reference sequence). The CDR3 length is 13 residues. The CDR3 sequence is CSAPGQGLETQYF. CDR3 coding DNA: TGCAGTGCACCGGGACAGGGATTGGAGACCCAGTACTTC.

This chain joins TRBV2 and TRBJ1-5; the D is unclear. The germline V gene encodes CDR1 SNHLY and CDR2 FYNNEI. Trimming removed 6 bases from V and 7 bases from J, with 16 bases in between. This CDR3 spans 14 amino acids. CDR3 coding DNA: TGTGCCAGCAGCTGGGGATGGGAAGGCCAGCCCCAGCATTTT. It yields the protein CASSWGWEGQPQHF.

The V and J genes are TRBV5-1 and TRBJ2-7; D gene uncertain. V lost 5 bases and J lost 2, with 17 bases in between. The CDR3 is 15 amino acids. From germline, CDR1 is SGHRS and CDR2 YFSETQ. The CDR3 nucleotides read TGCGCCAGCAGAATACACGCCAGGTCTGCCTACGAGCAGTACTTC. Translated, it gives CASRIHARSAYEQYF.

Concerning this clonotype: A much larger clonotype is one base distant, so this may be a read error. This chain uses TRBV6-5 with TRBJ1-5; unclear D gene. There are 18 residues in the CDR3. From germline, CDR1 is MNHEY and CDR2 SVGAGI. CDR3 sequence: CASSYSMYRVEGNQPRHF. In DNA form, the CDR3 reads TGTGCCAGCAGTTACTCGATGTATCGCGTGGAGGGCAATCAGCCCCGGCATTTT.

The chain is built from TRBV5-6 and TRBJ2-5, with 12 bases aligning to TRBD2. Per the germline V gene, CDR1 is SGHDT and CDR2 is YYEEEE. Trimming at V came to 0 bases and at J to 5 bases, leaving 8 bases not matched to a gene. This CDR3 comprises 17 residues. CDR3 in amino acids: CASSLVPSGRAVETQYF. The CDR3 DNA is TGTGCCAGCAGCTTGGTCCCTAGCGGGAGGGCCGTGGAGACCCAGTACTTC.

Of note for this clonotype: It may be a read error: a sequence one base away is much more abundant. J is TRBJ2-3 and V is TRBV6-1, with D uncertain. V was cut by 6 bases and J by 5 bases, with 15 bases left in between. Germline CDR1 MNHNS, CDR2 SASEGT. This CDR3 contains 14 residues. This CDR3 is CASSPQVLGDTQYF. As DNA, the CDR3 is TGTGCCAGCAGCCCCCAGGTCTTGGGAGATACGCAGTATTTT.

The table lists this clonotype with a few counts. The chain joins TRBV7-3 to TRBJ1-1; D not resolved. V was pared by 5 bases and J by 0 bases, with 10 bases between. Germline V CDR1 and CDR2: SGHTA, FQGTGA. The length of the CDR3 is 14 residues. CDR3 sequence: CASSATAMNTEAFF. Written as DNA, the CDR3 is TGTGCCAGCAGCGCGACCGCGATGAACACTGAAGCTTTCTTT.

The chain is built from TRBV11-1 and TRBJ2-5; D is possibly TRBD1 (6 bases). The ends were cut back, 4 bases at V and 7 bases at J, with 16 bases in the middle. The CDR3 covers 14 residues. From germline, CDR1 is SGHAT and CDR2 FQDESV (reference sequence). CDR3 coding DNA: TGTGCCAGCAGCTCTGACAGGACTTTCGGGACCCAGTACTTC. Protein product: CASSSDRTFGTQYF.

The J gene is TRBJ2-1, the V gene TRBV11-2, with 7 bases matching TRBD2. CDR3 size: 11 residues. CDR1 is SGHAT, CDR2 FQNNGV, per germline. The V and J ends lost 11 bases and 10 bases, in that order; junction bases with no gene match: 8. The CDR3 spells CAWGEGQEQFF. The CDR3 region has the DNA TGTGCCTGGGGGGAGGGCCAAGAGCAGTTCTTC.

This clonotype was detected many times. This chain links TRBV3-1 with TRBJ2-1, with TRBD1 as a possible D gene (6 bases). CDR1 and CDR2 (germline): LGHDT, YNNKEL (reference sequence). V was trimmed by 4 bases and J by 7 bases, leaving 17 bases between them. This CDR3 is 15 amino acids long. This CDR3 is CASSRGRVRGNEQFF. In nucleotides, the CDR3 is TGTGCCAGCAGCCGAGGTAGGGTCAGGGGAAATGAGCAGTTCTTC.